The 2 T cell receptor beta chains below were found in one sample sequenced in a study of cytomegalovirus exposure and HLA in healthy donors. The PCR contained 60 Vbeta and 13 Jbeta primers. Data came from immunoSEQ multiplex PCR; TCRdb stores just in-frame clones and leaves some out. The table lists 180,000 or so clones. Sequences were obtained from PBMCs. The source of these receptors is a woman aged 18 to 35 in good health and CMV-seropositive.

V and J are TRBV5-1 and TRBJ2-1; TRBD2 matches at 13 bases. The CDR3 runs 16 residues. Unmatched junction bases numbered 7, after V lost 4 bases and J lost 6 bases. Germline lookup yields CDR1 SGHRS and CDR2 YFSETQ. CDR3 protein: CASSGGTSGASNEQFF. Here the CDR3 DNA reads TGCGCCAGCAGCGGCGGGACTAGCGGGGCGAGCAATGAGCAGTTCTTC.

This chain links TRBV5-6 with TRBJ2-7, with 12 bases that match TRBD2. V dropped 4 bases and J dropped 4; count of bases not matched to a gene: 6. The CDR3 sequence is 15 residues long. Germline-derived CDR1 and CDR2 are SGHDT and YYEEEE. The CDR3 reads CASSQTSGSWYEQYF. The CDR3 nucleotides are TGTGCCAGCAGCCAGACTAGCGGGAGTTGGTACGAGCAGTACTTC.